This TCR beta chain was sequenced for a study of human T cells and chemical hapten exposure (dated by TCRdb to the early 2020s). For the study in its entirety: For sensitization, 2% DPC in acetone was applied to a roughly 2 cm by roughly 2 cm area of upper inner arm skin. Peripheral blood TCR repertoire changes were tracked in vivo in alopecia patients during primary and secondary sensitization to the hapten diphenylcyclopropenone (DPC). Libraries were pooled for sequencing, and per-sample TCR yields varied mainly because of small differences in library volumes within the pool. Blood was sampled from patients pre-sensitization (week 0) and at 2, 6 and about 24 weeks after DPC sensitization. Patch testing on the upper back used Finn chambers containing 0.01% DPC, with scoring done after 6 days according to International Contact Dermatitis Research Group standards. Throughout the study period of about 23 weeks, patients also received therapeutic DPC doses to the scalp every week. For TCR sequencing, blood came from 25 to 30 alopecia patients at anywhere from one to four time points (pre-sensitization, 2, 6 and 24 weeks). Most of the patients in the cohort were female, and the cohort covered alopecia areata with under or over 50% scalp involvement, alopecia totalis and alopecia universalis. Results and caveats for the whole study, not just this receptor: Because all patients had alopecia, a presumed autoimmune disease, the immune response of the patients might differ from that of healthy individuals. Significantly more large CDR3 similarity clusters were formed by expanded TCRs than by pre-sensitization or healthy control sets, consistent with antigen-driven responses. The number of TCRs above 1 in 1000 frequency did not change with DPC sensitization; there was no evidence of global repertoire structure alterations. Repeated subsampling changed both the strength of the expansion versus patch-test correlation and the threshold at which the correlation became significant. The number of PT1 expanded TCRs positively correlated with patch test score, significant at thresholds 8, 16 and 32 but not 4.

From the cysteine through the phenylalanine, the CDR3 covers 15 amino acids. Kept here is only the CDR3 DNA, which spans 45 bases and is read in frame from base 1. The germline ends are 11 bases apart after V is trimmed by 4 bases and J by 2 bases. CDR1 and CDR2 were assigned from the germline V gene (reference sequence) as LGHDT and YNNKEL. This clonotype has only a few counts. Its antigen remains undetermined. Per-base quality was not reported, and no clone a single base away is much larger than it. Per the publication, the time point label means: pre-sensitization, week 0. This specimen's treatment or condition label, per the study, means: therapeutic diphenylcyclopropenone sensitization with weekly scalp DPC. At each patch-test visit, blood was drawn before the patch test was applied. Eligible patients were aged 18 to 70, diagnosed with alopecia, deemed suitable for DPC therapy, and excluded if pregnant. Total RNA was extracted from unfractionated whole blood that had been collected in Tempus Blood RNA tubes.

The method was RACE. Sequencing instrument: NextSeq 500. During library preparation, unique molecular identifiers were attached to individual cDNA molecules so that TCRs could be counted in a quantitative, reproducible way. Both TCR alpha and TCR beta chains were sequenced from each blood RNA sample. Under the source paper's analysis protocol: A median of roughly 100,000 TCRs per sample was observed, with a range of about 23,224 to 690,600. The Decombinator software suite was used to annotate the V, J and CDR3 of the TCR reads. For the PS versus PT1 abundance plots, all samples were subsampled to the same number of TCRs (28,000). TCRs were defined as expanded if absent before sensitization and observed at least eight times at the 2-week time point. Starting from the raw public reads, TCRdb applied fastp trimming at Q25, assembled clones with MiXCR and retained in-frame beta chains. Rows with one shared CDR3 protein collapse into an entry with the most common genes and DNA. The V and J calls follow TCRdb's processing rather than the paper's. This sample gives approximately 370,000 distinct CDR3 sequences in total; around 5.5% of them show up just once. The ten biggest clones cover more than 8% of the sample.

This receptor chain uses TRBV3-1 and TRBJ2-2; the D gene cannot be resolved reliably. Sequenced here: whole blood, sampled in connection with sensitization to the hapten diphenylcyclopropenone (DPC). The TCR originated in a woman in her late teens or twenties with alopecia areata. Some clones in this sample may be carry-over from other donors' samples. The bases are TGTGCCAGCAGCCTGACCTGGCGTAACACCGGGGAGCTGTTTTTT. Its protein product is CASSLTWRNTGELFF.